A selection of T cell receptor beta chains follows, all from one sample in a study of shared clonotypes between healthy human individuals. Generated by immunoSEQ multiplex PCR, the TCRdb table keeps only in-frame clones and is missing some. The sample contains more than 400,000 clones, 90% to 97% of which appear only once. Sequencing was carried out using naive CD4+ T cells sorted from blood. These receptors originate from a woman between 25 and 40 years old in good health. The CDR3 runs from the conserved cysteine through the conserved F or W. Fields, in order: V gene, J gene, clone size, D gene, CDR3 DNA, CDR3 protein. The D gene is left open where the match is weak. Size values are once, few and many counts, or a class for expanded clones, and some rows have none.

>TRBV6-6|TRBJ1-4|NA|NA
TGTGCCAGCACCCTAGCCGAACCAAGTAATGAAAAACTGTTTTTT
CASTLAEPSNEKLFF
>TRBV19|TRBJ1-1|NA|NA
TGTGCCAGTTCTCCCCTGTTTGCGGGCCCAGCGAACACTGAAGCTTTCTTT
CASSPLFAGPANTEAFF
>TRBV28|TRBJ2-7|NA|NA
TGTGCCAGCGGGATATACGAGCAGTACTTC
CASGIYEQYF
>TRBV11-2|TRBJ1-2|NA|NA
TGTGCCAGCAGGTCAAATAGACAGGACGGCTACACCTTC
CASRSNRQDGYTF
>TRBV2|TRBJ2-1|NA|NA
TGTGCCAGCAGAGGGGGATTAGGCTATGAGCAGTTCTTC
CASRGGLGYEQFF
>TRBV6-4|TRBJ2-1|NA|TRBD2
TGTGCCCAGGTCTTTCCCGGGACTAGCGGGAGGAATGAGCAGTTCTTC
CAQVFPGTSGRNEQFF
>TRBV7-8|TRBJ2-1|NA|TRBD2
TGTGCCAGCAGCTCTCCCGGACTAGCGGTGTCCTACAATGAGCAGTTCTTC
CASSSPGLAVSYNEQFF
>TRBV28|TRBJ2-7|NA|TRBD1
TGTGCCAGCAGTCCACCCCAGGGACAGGCCAATCCCTACGAGCAGTACTTC
CASSPPQGQANPYEQYF
>TRBV7-6|TRBJ2-3|NA|TRBD2
TGTGCCAGCAACCCACTAGCGGGAGTTCCAGATACGCAGTATTTT
CASNPLAGVPDTQYF
>TRBV30|TRBJ2-7|NA|TRBD2
TGTGCCTGGAGGGAAGCGGGAGCCGCCTACGAGCAGTACTTC
CAWREAGAAYEQYF
>TRBV7-6|TRBJ2-2|NA|NA
TGTGCCAGCAGCCTAAGCGTTGGCGGGGAGCTGTTTTTT
CASSLSVGGELFF
>TRBV5-4|TRBJ2-7|NA|NA
TGTGCCAGCAGCCCGCAACTGACCCCATACGAGCAGTACTTC
CASSPQLTPYEQYF
>TRBV19|TRBJ2-2|NA|NA
TGTGCCAGTAGTATAGGGGGGACCGGGGAGCTGTTTTTT
CASSIGGTGELFF
>TRBV11-2|TRBJ2-2|NA|NA
TGTGCCAGCAGCGCACAGGGTACCACCGGGGAGCTGTTTTTT
CASSAQGTTGELFF
>TRBV18|TRBJ1-6|NA|NA
TGTGCCAGCTCACCCTGGGGAGAGAGGCCATCACCCCTCCACTTT
CASSPWGERPSPLHF
>TRBV6-6|TRBJ2-7|NA|NA
TGTGCCAGCAGTTACCAAGGCTCCTACGAGCAGTACTTC
CASSYQGSYEQYF
>TRBV5-4|TRBJ1-4|NA|NA
TGTGCCAGCAGCTTACTACACGAGGGAGTTGAAAAACTGTTTTTT
CASSLLHEGVEKLFF
>TRBV2|TRBJ2-7|NA|NA
TGTGCCAGCAGCGGGGGGACATCACCGTACGAGCAGTACTTC
CASSGGTSPYEQYF
>TRBV27|TRBJ2-7|NA|NA
TGTGCCAGCAGACGGGGAGGGGGTCAGAGCTACTACGAGCAGTACTTC
CASRRGGGQSYYEQYF
>TRBV27|TRBJ2-3|NA|TRBD1
TGTGCCAGCAAACTAGACAGGGGGATAACAGATACGCAGTATTTT
CASKLDRGITDTQYF
>TRBV5-5|TRBJ1-4|NA|NA
TGTGCCAGCAGCTTGGCCCAAAGGGGGGTTCGCGATGGTGAAAAACTGTTTTTT
CASSLAQRGVRDGEKLFF
>TRBV4-3|TRBJ2-1|NA|TRBD2
TGCGCCAGCAGCGAAGCTCTAGCGGGAGGGTACAATGAGCAGTTCTTC
CASSEALAGGYNEQFF
>TRBV7-9|TRBJ2-7|NA|NA
TGTGCCAGCAGCTTGGAGGGGGTTACCTACGAGCAGTACTTC
CASSLEGVTYEQYF
>TRBV6-5|TRBJ2-1|NA|NA
TGTGCCAGCAGTTTAGTCCCCGACACCTTCAGGAGTGAGCAGTTCTTC
CASSLVPDTFRSEQFF
>TRBV28|TRBJ1-4|NA|TRBD1
TGTGCCAGCAGTTCGGGACAGGGTATTGAAAAACTGTTTTTT
CASSSGQGIEKLFF
>TRBV6-1|TRBJ1-5|once|NA
TGTGCCAGCAGTGAAATTCGACCGGGAGATCAGCCCCAGCATTTT
CASSEIRPGDQPQHF
>TRBV7-2|TRBJ2-1|NA|NA
TGTGCCACTCGAGAGCAGTTCTTC
CATREQFF
>TRBV7-9|TRBJ2-1|once|NA
TGTGCCAGCAGCCCACTTCTCGGGTTCTTC
CASSPLLGFF
>TRBV10-1|TRBJ2-3|NA|NA
TGCGCCAGCAGCGTCGCCGGCCCAGATACGCAGTATTTT
CASSVAGPDTQYF
>TRBV4-1|TRBJ2-3|NA|TRBD2
TGCGCCAGCAGCCAAGATTGGGCAGCGGGAGGGCCTACAGATACGCAGTATTTT
CASSQDWAAGGPTDTQYF
>TRBV5-1|TRBJ2-3|NA|NA
TGCGCCAGCAGCCCACTAGGCGGTAGCACAGATACGCAGTATTTT
CASSPLGGSTDTQYF
>TRBV29-1|TRBJ2-7|NA|TRBD1
TGCAGCGTGCCGGGACAGGGGTCCGGCGAGCAGTACTTC
CSVPGQGSGEQYF
>TRBV7-9|TRBJ1-2|NA|TRBD1
TGTGCCAGCAGCCTAAGGACAGGGGGTGTCTATGGCTACACCTTC
CASSLRTGGVYGYTF
>TRBV18|TRBJ2-1|NA|NA
TGTGCCAGCTCACGACAGGATAGCTCCTACAATGAGCAGTTCTTC
CASSRQDSSYNEQFF
>TRBV2|TRBJ2-2|NA|NA
TGTGCCAGCACCGGACGTGCCTCGAGAACCGGGGAGCTGTTTTTT
CASTGRASRTGELFF
>TRBV29-1|TRBJ2-1|NA|TRBD2
TGCAGCGTTGAAGCTGGATCGGGAGGGCACTACAATGAGCAGTTCTTC
CSVEAGSGGHYNEQFF
>TRBV7-6|TRBJ2-2|once|NA
TGTGCCAGCGGCCGGGGGAGGCGGTCCACCGGGGAGCTGTTTTTT
CASGRGRRSTGELFF
>TRBV5-8|TRBJ1-5|NA|NA
TGTGCCAGCAGCCAAGATCGGAGCAATCAGCCCCAGCATTTT
CASSQDRSNQPQHF
>TRBV9|TRBJ2-7|NA|NA
TGTGCCAGCAGCGCTACGGACGGGTTCTCCTACGAGCAGTACTTC
CASSATDGFSYEQYF
>TRBV11-2|TRBJ2-1|NA|TRBD1
TGTGCCAGCACCCCGACGGGACAGGGGGACAATGAGCAGTTCTTC
CASTPTGQGDNEQFF
>TRBV14|TRBJ2-1|once|NA
TGTGCCAGCAGCCAAGAGGCTAGCACTAATGAGCAGTTCTTC
CASSQEASTNEQFF
>TRBV28|TRBJ1-5|NA|NA
TGTGCCAGCAGTTTGCAGGGGCAGCCCCAGCATTTT
CASSLQGQPQHF
>TRBV6-5|TRBJ1-3|NA|NA
TGTGCCAGCAGTTACTCGATGCAGGGGTCTGGAAACACCATATATTTT
CASSYSMQGSGNTIYF
>TRBV7-2|TRBJ2-5|NA|NA
TGTGCCAGCAGCTTAAAGGGCCACCAAGAGACCCAGTACTTC
CASSLKGHQETQYF
>TRBV20-1|TRBJ1-2|NA|NA
TGCAGAAACGGGACAAACTATGGCTACACCTTC
CRNGTNYGYTF
>TRBV9|TRBJ2-7|once|TRBD2
TGTGCCAGCAGCGCTAAACTAGCGGGAGCCCGCGAGCAGTACTTC
CASSAKLAGAREQYF
>TRBV18|TRBJ1-1|NA|TRBD1
TGTGCCAGCTCGTCGGGACAGGGATTCACTGAAGCTTTCTTT
CASSSGQGFTEAFF
>TRBV6-5|TRBJ2-2|NA|NA
TGTGCCAGCGGCGGAGTAAACACCGGGGAGCTGTTTTTT
CASGGVNTGELFF
>TRBV5-1|TRBJ2-3|NA|NA
TGCGCCAGCAGCTTGGGACAGACTACAGATACGCAGTATTTT
CASSLGQTTDTQYF
>TRBV6-1|TRBJ2-3|NA|NA
TGTGCCAGCAGTGTGGGCTGGACCCCCGCGGGCTTGGATACGCAGTATTTT
CASSVGWTPAGLDTQYF
>TRBV28|TRBJ2-1|NA|TRBD2
TGTGCCAGCAGTCTCGCGGGGGACTACAATGAGCAGTTCTTC
CASSLAGDYNEQFF
>TRBV7-3|TRBJ2-1|NA|NA
TGTGCCAGCAGCCCAGCCCTCGGGTACAATGAGCAGTTCTTC
CASSPALGYNEQFF
>TRBV30|TRBJ1-1|NA|NA
TGTGCCTGGAGTCGTCGACAGCCAAACACTGAAGCTTTCTTT
CAWSRRQPNTEAFF
>TRBV4-2|TRBJ1-2|NA|NA
TGTGCCAGCAGCCCTGGAGAATATGGCTACACCTTC
CASSPGEYGYTF
>TRBV18|TRBJ2-7|NA|NA
TGTGCCAGCTCACCATCGTCGGCCTACGAGCAGTACTTC
CASSPSSAYEQYF
>TRBV4-2|TRBJ1-5|NA|NA
TGTGCCAGCAGCCCCCAGAAAATTTCAACGCCCCAGCATTTT
CASSPQKISTPQHF